The 27 T cell receptor beta chains presented below share a single source sample, sequenced in a study of shared clonotypes between healthy human individuals (TCRdb year 2020). Library preparation was by the immunoSEQ multiplex PCR assay. TCRdb retrieved this table from immuneACCESS and kept in-frame rearrangements only. Not all clones are present; in checked studies, unresolved V genes account for under half, and no reason is known for the remainder. The sample table holds 2.3 million or so clones, of which more than 80% were seen once. Clones ranked in the top ten supply 0.35% to 0.5% of the sample. The source material was naive CD4+ T cells from PBMCs. This specimen's cell subset or site label, interpreted: CD45RA+ positively selected. The receptors derive from a man between 18 and 35 years old in good health. Some clones in this sample may be carry-over from other donors' samples.

The CDR3 DNA is TGTGCCAGCAGCCCGGTATTAACCACGTTGGGACAGAATAACTACGAGCAGTACTTC. Protein: CASSPVLTTLGQNNYEQYF. This sequence joins TRBV5-8 and TRBJ2-7; TRBD1 matches at 7 bases. This CDR3 has 19 residues. The germline gives CDR1 SGHTS, CDR2 YDEGEE. The V and J ends lost 4 bases and 3 bases, in that order; junction bases with no gene match: 22.

This clone was observed once. V is TRBV11-2 and J is TRBJ2-7; 9 nucleotides line up with TRBD2. Germline trimming cut 7 bases from V and 0 bases from J; bases unmatched to any gene: 7. The CDR3 spans 15 residues. The germline V gene encodes CDR1 SGHAT and CDR2 FQNNGV. CDR3 in amino acids: CASIPTSGGSYEQYF. CDR3 nucleotide sequence: TGTGCCAGCATCCCGACTAGCGGTGGCTCCTACGAGCAGTACTTC.

A remark on this clone: Since a much larger clone is just one base distant, this may be a read error. Other nucleotide sequences from this sample produce the same CDR3. The chain couples TRBV14 to TRBJ1-1; no definite D call. V lost 1 base and J lost 1, with 4 bases in between. This CDR3 is 13 amino acids long. Germline V gives CDR1 SGHDN, CDR2 FVKESK. As DNA, the CDR3 is TGTGCCAGCAGCCAAGGACGGAACACTGAAGCTTTCTTT. Protein product: CASSQGRNTEAFF. Looking up the rest from reference TRBV14 and TRBJ1-1 gives the full variable domain: EAGVTQFPSHSVIEKGQTVTLRCDPISGHDNLYWYRRVMGKEIKFLLHFVKESKQDESGMPNNRFLAERTGGTYSTLKVQPAELEDSGVYFCASSQGRNTEAFFGQGTRLTVV.

This chain joins TRBV28 and TRBJ2-5; D is possibly TRBD2 (6 bases). The CDR3 is made up of 14 amino acids. In germline, CDR1 is MDHEN, CDR2 SYDVKM. The ends were cut back, 3 bases at V and 0 bases at J, with 8 bases in the middle. DNA of the CDR3: TGTGCCAGCAGTTTGGGGACTTACCAAGAGACCCAGTACTTC. Protein: CASSLGTYQETQYF. The variable domain in full, with the rest retrieved from reference TRBV28 and TRBJ2-5, is DVKVTQSSRYLVKRTGEKVFLECVQDMDHENMFWYRQDPGLGLRLIYFSYDVKMKEKGDIPEGYSVSREKKERFSLILESASTNQTSMYLCASSLGTYQETQYFGPGTRLLVL.

This clone showed up just once. CDR3 amino acids: CASSPRGLAGVSYNEQFF. CDR3 in DNA: TGTGCCAGCTCACCAAGAGGACTAGCGGGAGTGTCCTACAATGAGCAGTTCTTC. The chain joins TRBV18 to TRBJ2-1; 13 bases map to TRBD2. J gave up 1 base and V 2 bases, and 5 bases lay outside the gene matches. Germline V gene sequence: CDR1 KGHSH, CDR2 LQKENI. There are 18 residues in the CDR3.

V usage is TRBV6-1 and J usage is TRBJ2-6; D ambiguous. Germline V CDR1 and CDR2: MNHNS, SASEGT. The CDR3 is made up of 13 amino acids. V was shortened by 11 bases and J by 0 bases, with 8 bases between the two germline ends. The chain's CDR3 is CARGDSGANVLTF. The DNA for the CDR3 is TGTGCCCGAGGAGACTCTGGGGCCAACGTCCTGACTTTC.

J is TRBJ2-3 and V is TRBV5-1; 14 bases are a match to TRBD2. This CDR3 region has 16 residues. Trimming cost V 4 bases and J 5 bases; bases outside gene matches: 6. The germline V gene encodes CDR1 SGHRS and CDR2 YFSETQ. Here the CDR3 DNA reads TGCGCCAGCAGCACGGGACTAGCGGGAGCAGTAGATACGCAGTATTTT. It is translated as CASSTGLAGAVDTQYF.

V gene TRBV5-1 combines with J gene TRBJ2-1, with 10 bases that match TRBD2. Germline CDR1 reads SGHRS; CDR2 reads YFSETQ. Unmatched junction bases numbered 3, after V lost 0 bases and J lost 6 bases. The CDR3 runs to 15 residues. CDR3 loop: CASSLGSGRTNEQFF. The CDR3 region has the DNA TGCGCCAGCAGCTTGGGTAGCGGGAGGACCAATGAGCAGTTCTTC.

V gene TRBV6-5 combines with J gene TRBJ1-6; TRBD1 might be the D (5 bases). The germline V gene has CDR1 MNHEY and CDR2 SVGAGI. Trimming cost V 2 bases and J 6 bases, with 8 bases left between them. The CDR3 loop spans 14 amino acids. CDR3 region: CASSYGTINSPLHF. CDR3 bases: TGTGCCAGCAGTTACGGGACTATTAATTCACCCCTCCACTTT.

This chain uses TRBV18 with TRBJ2-7; 7 nucleotides agree with TRBD2. Trimming removed 2 bases from V and 4 bases from J; junction bases left unmatched: 8. Germline CDR1 reads KGHSH; CDR2 reads LQKENI. CDR3 length: 15 residues. The CDR3 spells CASSPFTGGRYEQYF. CDR3 sequence (DNA): TGTGCCAGCTCACCATTTACGGGGGGTAGGTACGAGCAGTACTTC.

The genes are TRBV10-3 and TRBJ2-7; D not certain. Germline CDR1 is ENHRY and CDR2 is SYGVKD. The CDR3 runs to 15 residues. V gave up 1 base and J gave up 6 bases, with 16 bases separating them. The CDR3 DNA is TGTGCCATCAGTGAGTTCGGGTCGGGCAATCTCGAGCAGTACTTC. This translates into CAISEFGSGNLEQYF.

The CDR3 sequence: CASSARDNTEAFF. The CDR3 DNA reads TGTGCCAGCAGCGCCCGGGATAACACTGAAGCTTTCTTT. The J gene is TRBJ1-1, the V gene TRBV11-3; D is uncertain. V lost 5 bases and J 2 bases, leaving 9 bases between the germline ends. The CDR3 is 13 residues long. CDR1 SGHNT and CDR2 YENEEA come from the germline V gene.

The CDR3 DNA reads as TGTGCCAGCGCCTTACAACCGAACACTGAAGCTTTCTTT. Its translation is CASALQPNTEAFF. The rearrangement joins TRBV11-3 to TRBJ1-1, with D uncertain. Trimming removed 8 bases at V and 1 base at J, with 11 bases between. This CDR3 is built from 13 residues. Germline V gene lookup returns CDR1 SGHNT and CDR2 YENEEA.

The chain joins TRBV19 to TRBJ1-5, with D tentatively TRBD1 (6 bases). V was shortened by 6 bases and J by 1 base, with 10 bases between the two germline ends. The germline V gene has CDR1 LNHDA and CDR2 SQIVND (reference sequence). CDR3 size: 14 residues. The CDR3 region has the DNA TGTGCCAGTAGAACAGGGTTGAGCAATCAGCCCCAGCATTTT. Protein product: CASRTGLSNQPQHF.

V is TRBV6-1 and J is TRBJ1-3; 7 nucleotides line up with TRBD1. The V gene end was trimmed by 7 bases and the J gene end by 0 bases; junction bases not matched to a gene: 6. The CDR3 is 15 residues long. The germline V gene encodes CDR1 MNHNS and CDR2 SASEGT. The CDR3 DNA sequence: TGTGCCAGCAAGCTCAGGGGGGACTCTGGAAACACCATATATTTT. Translation: CASKLRGDSGNTIYF.

Remarks on this clone: This sample also contains other DNA sequences that code for the same CDR3. V is TRBV5-1 and J is TRBJ2-5; a weak D match, TRBD1 (5 bases). Trimming removed 0 bases from V and 2 bases from J, with 8 bases in between. The CDR3 runs 14 residues. Germline CDR1 SGHRS, CDR2 YFSETQ. The CDR3, as DNA: TGCGCCAGCAGCTTGGGACAGACACAAGAGACCCAGTACTTC. Residues: CASSLGQTQETQYF.

This chain uses TRBV6-6 with TRBJ2-7; D is perhaps TRBD1 (6 bases). This CDR3 comprises 13 residues. Germline loops: CDR1 MNHNY, CDR2 SVGAGI (reference sequence). Trimming cost V 6 bases and J 4 bases, with 13 bases left between them. The CDR3 sequence is CASRSGAVYEQYF. In DNA form, the CDR3 reads TGTGCCAGCAGGTCAGGGGCGGTATACGAGCAGTACTTC.

The chain recombines TRBV9 with TRBJ2-3; 13 bases agree with TRBD2. The J segment lost 3 bases and the V segment lost 4 bases, leaving 8 bases of the junction unmatched. There are 17 residues in the CDR3. Per the germline V gene, CDR1 is SGDLS and CDR2 is YYNGEE. The CDR3 protein is CASSRLAGGFETDTQYF. The CDR3 DNA follows: TGTGCCAGCAGCCGACTAGCGGGAGGCTTCGAGACAGATACGCAGTATTTT.

This chain uses TRBV7-2 with TRBJ2-3; D unresolved. The CDR3 contains 17 residues. Germline CDR1 is SGHTA and CDR2 is FQGNSA. The V end was cut by 3 bases, the J end by 0 bases, with 16 bases between. The CDR3 bases are TGTGCCAGCAGCTTTTCTGAGAGGCAAACTAGCACAGATACGCAGTATTTT. Translation: CASSFSERQTSTDTQYF.

The count of this clone is one. The gene calls are TRBV2 and TRBJ2-3, with 9 bases lining up with TRBD2. The CDR3 is 15 residues long. V was pared by 8 bases and J by 2 bases, with 8 bases of the junction left unmatched. CDR1 and CDR2 (germline): SNHLY, FYNNEI. For the CDR3, the DNA is TGTGCCAGCTTGTTCCTAGCGGGACACACAGATACGCAGTATTTT. It encodes CASLFLAGHTDTQYF.

In its sample, this clone was seen once. This chain joins TRBV6-1 and TRBJ1-5; 8 nucleotides line up with TRBD1. Germline CDR1 is MNHNS and CDR2 is SASEGT. The J segment lost 4 bases and the V segment lost 4 bases, leaving 12 bases of the junction unmatched. The CDR3 spans 17 residues. The CDR3 reads CASSGAPGQGGNQPQHF. In nucleotides, the CDR3 is TGTGCCAGCAGTGGGGCACCCGGACAGGGAGGGAATCAGCCCCAGCATTTT.

The CDR3 is CASSPLGGPNHGEQYF. The CDR3 coding sequence is TGTGCCAGCAGCCCCCTCGGGGGCCCTAATCACGGCGAGCAGTACTTC. The genes are TRBV11-2 and TRBJ2-7; either TRBD1 or TRBD2 may fit D (6 bases each). CDR1 is SGHAT, CDR2 FQNNGV, per germline. The CDR3 totals 16 residues. V shed 5 bases and J shed 6 bases, with 23 bases lying between them.

The rearrangement links TRBV28 to TRBJ2-3, with 9 bases identical to TRBD1. This CDR3 has 14 amino acids. Germline V gene lookup returns CDR1 MDHEN and CDR2 SYDVKM. Trimming removed 10 bases from V and 5 bases from J; junction bases left unmatched: 10. CDR3 bases: TGTGCCACCCTCCGGGACAGGGATATAGATACGCAGTATTTT. Translated: CATLRDRDIDTQYF.

The chain couples TRBV5-1 to TRBJ1-2, with TRBD1 as a possible D gene (6 bases). CDR1 is SGHRS, CDR2 YFSETQ, per germline. The CDR3 runs 16 residues. V dropped 4 bases and J dropped 0 bases, with 16 bases sitting between them. The chain's CDR3 is CASSPTGGQANYGYTF. In nucleotides, the CDR3 is TGCGCCAGCAGCCCTACCGGGGGGCAGGCTAACTATGGCTACACCTTC.

V and J are TRBV7-2 and TRBJ2-5; TRBD2 matches at 12 bases. The CDR3 loop spans 15 amino acids. Losses at the gene ends were 5 bases for V and 5 bases for J; bases not matched to a gene: 6. In germline, CDR1 is SGHTA, CDR2 FQGNSA. CDR3 region: CASSLTSGRRETQYF. DNA for the CDR3: TGTGCCAGCAGCCTGACTAGCGGGAGAAGGGAGACCCAGTACTTC. Looking up the rest from reference TRBV7-2 and TRBJ2-5 gives the full variable domain: GAGVSQSPSNKVTEKGKDVELRCDPISGHTALYWYRQSLGQGLEFLIYFQGNSAPDKSGLPSDRFSAERTGGSVSTLTIQRTQQEDSAVYLCASSLTSGRRETQYFGPGTRLLVL.

The count of this clone is one. The chain recombines TRBV6-6 with TRBJ2-3; maybe TRBD2 (6 bases). Germline V gene data show CDR1 as MNHNY and CDR2 as SVGAGI (reference sequence). This CDR3 comprises 15 residues. Trimming stripped 0 bases from V and 7 bases from J, with 14 bases between. The CDR3 DNA sequence: TGTGCCAGCAGTTACTCAGGGCGGGGCATGTATACGCAGTATTTT. Translated, it gives CASSYSGRGMYTQYF.

The genes are TRBV28 and TRBJ2-3; D gene uncertain. The CDR3 extends over 13 amino acids. V was clipped by 5 bases and J by 2 bases, with 8 bases between them. Looked up from germline, CDR1 is MDHEN and CDR2 is SYDVKM. Here the CDR3 DNA reads TGTGCCAGCAGTCCAAGGGACACAGATACGCAGTATTTT. As protein: CASSPRDTDTQYF.